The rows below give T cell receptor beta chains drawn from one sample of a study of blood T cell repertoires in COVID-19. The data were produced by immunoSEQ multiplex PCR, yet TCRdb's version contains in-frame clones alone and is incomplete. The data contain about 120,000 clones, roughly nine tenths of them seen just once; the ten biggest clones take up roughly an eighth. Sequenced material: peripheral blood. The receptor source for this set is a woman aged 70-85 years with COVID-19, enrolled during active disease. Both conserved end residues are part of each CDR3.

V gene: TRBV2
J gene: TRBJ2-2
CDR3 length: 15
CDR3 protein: CASSLLGQDTGELFF

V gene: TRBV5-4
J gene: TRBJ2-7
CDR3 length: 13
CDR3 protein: CASSLGELREQYF

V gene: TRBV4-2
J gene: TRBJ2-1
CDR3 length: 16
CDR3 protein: CASSQETNLGDNEQFF

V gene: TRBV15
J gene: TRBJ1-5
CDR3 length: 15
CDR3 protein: CATSGGDRDDQPQHF

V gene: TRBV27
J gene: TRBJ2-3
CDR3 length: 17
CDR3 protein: CASSFSSGQEFSDTQYF

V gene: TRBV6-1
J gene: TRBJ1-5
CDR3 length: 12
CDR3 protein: CASSERQGLQHF

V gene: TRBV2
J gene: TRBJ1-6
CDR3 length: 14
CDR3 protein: CASTPGWDNSPLHF

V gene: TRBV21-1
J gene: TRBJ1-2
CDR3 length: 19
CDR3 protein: CASSKFLGSPGQSNYGYTF

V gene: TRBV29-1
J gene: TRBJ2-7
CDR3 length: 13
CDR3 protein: CSVRPSGSDEQYF

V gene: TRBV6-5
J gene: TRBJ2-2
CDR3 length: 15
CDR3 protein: CASTRAGTNTGELFF

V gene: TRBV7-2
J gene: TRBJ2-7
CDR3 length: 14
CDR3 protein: CASSSDRASYEQYF

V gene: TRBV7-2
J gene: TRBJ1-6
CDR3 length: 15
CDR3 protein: CASSFRDRDNSPLHF

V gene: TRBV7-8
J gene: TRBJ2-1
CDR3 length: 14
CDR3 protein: CASTSTRAYNEQFF

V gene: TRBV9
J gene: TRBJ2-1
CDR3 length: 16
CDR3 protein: CASSVGGLAGVNEQFF

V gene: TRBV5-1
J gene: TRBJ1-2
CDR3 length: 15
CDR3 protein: CASSQTGEGNYGYTF

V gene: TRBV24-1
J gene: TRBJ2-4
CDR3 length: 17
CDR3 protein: CATSDSRDNKAKNIQYF

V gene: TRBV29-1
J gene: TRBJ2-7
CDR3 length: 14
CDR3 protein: CSVGRDRGFYEQYF

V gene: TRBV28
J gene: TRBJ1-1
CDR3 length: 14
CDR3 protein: CASSGPTRATEAFF

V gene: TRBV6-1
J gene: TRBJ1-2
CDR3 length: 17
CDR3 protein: CASSVFFPGIGDYGYTF

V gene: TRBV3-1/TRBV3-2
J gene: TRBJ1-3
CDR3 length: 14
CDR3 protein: CASSQPGQRNTIYF

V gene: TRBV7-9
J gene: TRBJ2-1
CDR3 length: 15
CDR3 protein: CASTLVMGSPNEQFF

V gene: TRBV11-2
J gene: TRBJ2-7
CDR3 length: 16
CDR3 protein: CASSLDLAGGSYEQYF

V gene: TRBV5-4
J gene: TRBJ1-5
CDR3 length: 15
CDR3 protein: CASSRGTESNQPQHF

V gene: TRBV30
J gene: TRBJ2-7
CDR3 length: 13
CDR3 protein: CACSVRSSYEQYF

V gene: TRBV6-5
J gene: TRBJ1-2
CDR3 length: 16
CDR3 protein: CASSYSHDSPGRGYTF

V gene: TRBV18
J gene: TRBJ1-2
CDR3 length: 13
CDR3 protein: CASSPRESYGYTF

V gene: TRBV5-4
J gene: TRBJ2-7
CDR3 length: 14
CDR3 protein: CASTRRGGHREQYF

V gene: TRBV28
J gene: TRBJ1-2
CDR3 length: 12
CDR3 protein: CASSLSGYGYTF

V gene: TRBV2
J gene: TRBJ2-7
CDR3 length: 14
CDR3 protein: CASSEARGGTGQYF

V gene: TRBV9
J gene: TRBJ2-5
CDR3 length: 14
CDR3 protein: CASSVGGAQETQYF

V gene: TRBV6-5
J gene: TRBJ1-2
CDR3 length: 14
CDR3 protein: CASSYSGQGNGYTF